Shown below are 8 T cell receptor beta chains from a single sample sequenced in a study of cytomegalovirus exposure and HLA in healthy donors. Some clones are missing from TCRdb's copy, which holds only in-frame ones; the method was immunoSEQ multiplex PCR. Of roughly 150,000 clones in the sample, about 80% are singletons; the top ten hold just under 30%. Sequencing was done on a sample of PBMCs. These receptors were collected from a man aged 30-40 years in good health and CMV-seropositive.

The chain has TRBV7-2 and TRBJ2-7; TRBD2 agrees at 8 bases. In germline, CDR1 is SGHTA, CDR2 FQGNSA. This CDR3 spans 16 amino acids. With 2 bases clipped from V and 7 bases from J, the junction kept 13 bases outside the gene matches. In nucleotides, the CDR3 is TGTGCCAGCAGCTTACCGACCGGGACTAGAGATCGGGAGCAGTACTTC. This encodes CASSLPTGTRDREQYF.

This clone was counted between two and nine times. This chain links TRBV9 with TRBJ2-2; possibly TRBD1 for D (6 bases). The germline V gene has CDR1 SGDLS and CDR2 YYNGEE. Trimming removed 4 bases at V and 6 bases at J, with 10 bases between. The CDR3 spans 13 residues. CDR3 residues: CASSPTGPGELFF. CDR3 bases: TGTGCCAGCAGCCCTACAGGGCCCGGGGAGCTGTTTTTT.

The CDR3: CASSFLGVDTQYF. CDR3 DNA sequence: TGTGCCAGCAGCTTTTTGGGAGTTGATACGCAGTATTTT. The chain combines TRBV7-9 with TRBJ2-3; maybe TRBD2 (5 bases). Trimming removed 3 bases from V and 6 bases from J, with 10 bases in between. From germline, CDR1 is SEHNR and CDR2 FQNEAQ (reference sequence). The CDR3 has 13 residues.

The chain combines TRBV6-6 with TRBJ2-3; the match to TRBD2 covers 16 bases. V lost 6 bases to trimming and J lost 5 bases; unmatched junction nucleotides: 5. Germline CDR1 MNHNY, CDR2 SVGAGI (reference sequence). CDR3 length: 16 amino acids. CDR3: CASRGLAGGPVDTQYF. For the CDR3, the DNA is TGTGCCAGCAGGGGACTAGCGGGGGGGCCAGTAGATACGCAGTATTTT.

CDR3 sequence reads: CASSLPGYGYTF. CDR3 bases: TGTGCCAGCAGCTTACCAGGCTATGGCTACACCTTC. The chain uses TRBV7-2 and TRBJ1-2, with D unclear. There are 12 residues in the CDR3. Germline lookup yields CDR1 SGHTA and CDR2 FQGNSA. V lost 2 bases to trimming and J lost 4 bases, with 5 bases between them. Complete variable domain (other parts from reference TRBV7-2 and TRBJ1-2): GAGVSQSPSNKVTEKGKDVELRCDPISGHTALYWYRQSLGQGLEFLIYFQGNSAPDKSGLPSDRFSAERTGGSVSTLTIQRTQQEDSAVYLCASSLPGYGYTFGSGTRLTVV.

This chain joins TRBV5-6 and TRBJ2-2; 7 bases are a match to TRBD2. Germline values: CDR1 SGHDT, CDR2 YYEEEE. CDR3 length: 15 residues. With V trimmed by 5 bases and J by 5 bases, 9 bases remained unmatched. CDR3 loop: CASRRRLASTGELFF. CDR3 DNA sequence: TGTGCCAGCAGGAGAAGACTAGCTAGTACCGGGGAGCTGTTTTTT.

There are a few counts of this clone. The chain uses TRBV29-1 and TRBJ2-3; D gene ambiguous. This CDR3 has 11 amino acids. Germline CDR1 and CDR2: SQVTM and ANQGSEA. V was shortened by 6 bases and J by 3 bases, with 7 bases between the two germline ends. CDR3 residues: CSVSKTDTQYF. In nucleotides, the CDR3 is TGCAGCGTCAGTAAAACAGATACGCAGTATTTT.

The V gene is TRBV6-1, the J gene TRBJ1-3; D might be TRBD1 (6 bases). V gave up 2 bases and J gave up 4 bases, with 12 bases separating them. The CDR3 spans 15 residues. CDR1 is MNHNS, CDR2 SASEGT, per germline. CDR3 sequence: CASSEMVGQGNTIYF. The CDR3 nucleotides are TGTGCCAGCAGTGAAATGGTTGGACAGGGAAACACCATATATTTT.